This T cell receptor (beta chain) comes out of a study of cytomegalovirus exposure and HLA in healthy donors. PCR was performed using 60 Vbeta and 13 Jbeta primers. This table comes from immunoSEQ multiplex PCR, and its TCRdb copy is limited to in-frame clones, with some not included. The profile shows approximately 240,000 clones, around 76% of them singletons. Trimming cost V 2 bases and J 6 bases, with 27 bases left between them. The CDR3 runs 19 residues. The TCR was taken from a woman between 40 and 50 years old in good health and CMV-seropositive. What was sequenced was PBMCs. This chain joins TRBV5-3 and TRBJ2-4, with D possibly matching TRBD2 (6 bases). TRBV5-3 is noted as an ORF with a role that remains uncertain. For the CDR3, the DNA is TGTGCCAGAAGCTTAGCGGGCGGCGGGTCCTCCTTCAGGGTAAACATTCAGTACTTC. As protein: CARSLAGGGSSFRVNIQYF.